This T cell receptor (beta chain) was sequenced in a study of shared clonotypes between healthy human individuals. After removal of 5 bases from V and 8 bases from J, the junction contained 9 bases not matched to a gene. CDR1 and CDR2 from the germline V gene are SGHTA and FQGTGA. CDR3 length equals 15 residues. TCRdb's table, derived via immunoSEQ multiplex PCR, lists solely in-frame clones and lacks some. The sample holds hundreds of thousands of clones, under 80% seen once. The TCR sequence derives from a woman aged 25 to 39 in good health. J is TRBJ2-1 and V is TRBV7-3, with TRBD1 matching 10 bases. Sequenced: memory CD4+ T cells sorted from blood. Subset in this sample: CD45RA-negative fraction. The CDR3 sequence is CASSPDRGRIDEQFF. The CDR3 nucleotides are TGTGCCAGCAGCCCGGACAGGGGGAGGATCGATGAGCAGTTCTTC.